This T cell receptor beta chain was recovered during a study of blood T cell repertoires in COVID-19. CDR1 and CDR2 (germline): SNHLY, FYNNEI. Trimming pared 7 bases from V and 3 bases from J, leaving 9 bases between. This CDR3 region has 12 residues. TCRdb keeps only in-frame clones here, not all; method: immunoSEQ multiplex PCR. This sample has some 260,000 clones, with around 80% found just once. Enrolled through a virtual design, the participants were between about 18 and 100 years of age and came from 24 US areas. The study assigned cohorts using participant-reported clinical history. The V gene is TRBV2, the J gene TRBJ1-2; tentatively, D is TRBD1 (5 bases). Sequenced input: PBMCs or T cells enriched from blood (not recorded which). The receptor's source is a man between 25 and 39 years old with acute COVID-19. For the CDR3, the DNA is TGTGCCAGCAACGGGGGGGACTATGGCTACACCTTC. This translates into CASNGGDYGYTF.